Below, 21 T cell receptor beta chains from the same sample are listed, as sequenced in a study of shared clonotypes between healthy human individuals. CD8 cells regarded as naive lacked CD45RO, were positively chosen for CCR7, and omitted terminally differentiated effector memory CD45RA+ cells. Produced via immunoSEQ multiplex PCR; TCRdb's table is partial and in-frame only. The repertoire holds around 1.9 million clones, with 85% to 95% as singletons. The source material was naive CD8+ T cells from PBMCs. The receptors derive from a man between 18 and 29 years old in good health. Some clones in this sample may be carry-over from other donors' samples.

The chain joins TRBV7-8 to TRBJ2-1; the D is unclear. The V gene's germline CDR1 is SGHVS and CDR2 FQNEAQ. The ends were cut back, 5 bases at V and 5 bases at J, with 7 bases in the middle. The CDR3 covers 12 residues. The CDR3 loop reads CASSAGHNEQFF. CDR3 DNA: TGTGCCAGCAGCGCCGGGCACAATGAGCAGTTCTTC.

Only one count was recorded for this clone. The rearrangement links TRBV4-2 to TRBJ2-7; possibly TRBD1 for D (5 bases). The CDR3 has 18 amino acids. V was shortened by 0 bases and J by 7 bases, with 25 bases between the two germline ends. Germline CDR1 reads LGHNA; CDR2 reads YNFKEQ. The CDR3 loop reads CASSQDPWGEASVREQYF. In nucleotides, the CDR3 is TGTGCCAGCAGCCAAGACCCATGGGGCGAGGCTAGTGTAAGGGAGCAGTACTTC.

The V call is TRBV4-1, the J call TRBJ2-7; D ambiguous. This CDR3 is 14 amino acids long. Germline lookup yields CDR1 MGHRA and CDR2 YSYEKL. The V end was cut by 0 bases, the J end by 2 bases, with 8 bases between. CDR3: CASSQDFLPYEQYF. In DNA form, the CDR3 reads TGCGCCAGCAGCCAAGATTTTTTACCCTACGAGCAGTACTTC.

The chain is built from TRBV7-6 and TRBJ2-1; D may be TRBD2 (5 bases). In germline, CDR1 is SGHVS, CDR2 FNYEAQ. CDR3 length: 16 residues. Deletions cut 3 bases from V and 6 bases from J, with 18 bases between. DNA for the CDR3: TGTGCCAGCAGCTTCGGTGGGGAGAGAATGGGCAATGAGCAGTTCTTC. Amino acids: CASSFGGERMGNEQFF.

The chain joins TRBV27 to TRBJ1-1; D possibly corresponds to TRBD1 (5 bases). Trimming stripped 6 bases from V and 4 bases from J, with 15 bases between. This CDR3 is built from 14 residues. CDR1 and CDR2 (germline): MNHEY, SMNVEV (reference sequence). The CDR3 coding sequence is TGTGCCAGCAGCACCGGTCACGGGGGCACTGAAGCTTTCTTT. It is translated as CASSTGHGGTEAFF.

V and J are TRBV2 and TRBJ2-5, with 8 bases lining up with TRBD1. The CDR3 runs to 15 residues. CDR1 SNHLY and CDR2 FYNNEI come from the germline V gene. The J segment lost 5 bases and the V segment lost 5 bases, leaving 10 bases of the junction unmatched. Written as DNA, the CDR3 is TGTGCCAGCAGTTACCGAGGACAGGGTGATGAGACCCAGTACTTC. This gives the protein CASSYRGQGDETQYF. The full variable domain, rest sourced from reference TRBV2 and TRBJ2-5, is EPEVTQTPSHQVTQMGQEVILRCVPISNHLYFYWYRQILGQKVEFLVSFYNNEISEKSEIFDDQFSVERPDGSNFTLKIRSTKLEDSAMYFCASSYRGQGDETQYFGPGTRLLVL.

This chain joins TRBV11-2 and TRBJ2-7, with a possible D match to TRBD2 (5 bases). The CDR3 totals 13 residues. Germline loops: CDR1 SGHAT, CDR2 FQNNGV. The V gene lost 5 bases and the J gene lost 4 bases, with 12 bases spanning the gap. The CDR3 sequence is CASSPGVAYEQYF. Written as DNA, the CDR3 is TGTGCCAGCAGCCCCGGAGTAGCGTACGAGCAGTACTTC.

This clone was seen just once. This rearrangement joins TRBV28 to TRBJ2-1; the match to TRBD2 covers 11 bases. The V segment lost 6 bases and the J segment 8 bases; nucleotides outside the gene matches: 18. This CDR3 contains 18 residues. CDR1 and CDR2 (germline): MDHEN, SYDVKM. The CDR3 is CASSPYPTSGSWGDEQFF. The CDR3 DNA reads as TGTGCCAGCAGCCCGTACCCCACTAGCGGGAGCTGGGGGGATGAGCAGTTCTTC.

This clone appeared once. The chain combines TRBV7-9 with TRBJ1-1; D remains unclear. In germline, CDR1 is SEHNR, CDR2 FQNEAQ (reference sequence). The length of the CDR3 is 14 residues. The germline V and J ends were trimmed by 2 bases and 1 base, with 8 bases remaining between them. Written as DNA, the CDR3 is TGTGCCAGCAGCTTATTGGTAAGGAACACTGAAGCTTTCTTT. Protein product: CASSLLVRNTEAFF.

The CDR3 nucleotides are TGTGCCATCAGCGCCGGGACAGCCAATACCTACGAGCAGTACTTC. It specifies CAISAGTANTYEQYF. The V and J genes are TRBV10-3 and TRBJ2-7, with 7 nucleotides matching TRBD1. Germline CDR1 reads ENHRY; CDR2 reads SYGVKD. This CDR3 contains 15 residues. Trimming took 6 bases from V and 2 from J; bases not matched to a gene: 10.

The chain employs TRBV15 and TRBJ1-1; the match to TRBD1 covers 10 bases. The V segment lost 3 bases and the J segment 0 bases; nucleotides outside the gene matches: 4. The length of the CDR3 is 16 residues. From germline, CDR1 is LNHNV and CDR2 YYDKDF (reference sequence). The CDR3 DNA sequence: TGTGCCACCAGCAGCGAAGACAGGGGGCTGAACACTGAAGCTTTCTTT. It is translated as CATSSEDRGLNTEAFF.

The CDR3 spells CASSATTSGRRNEQFF. The CDR3 DNA reads TGTGCCAGCAGCGCAACGACTAGCGGGAGACGTAATGAGCAGTTCTTC. The chain recombines TRBV9 with TRBJ2-1, with 12 positions matching TRBD2. This CDR3 comprises 16 residues. Germline-derived CDR1 and CDR2 are SGDLS and YYNGEE. After removal of 3 bases from V and 7 bases from J, the junction contained 8 bases not matched to a gene.

This clone came up once. The gene calls are TRBV2 and TRBJ2-5, with TRBD2 as a possible D gene (5 bases). This CDR3 has 14 amino acids. From germline, CDR1 is SNHLY and CDR2 FYNNEI. Deletions cut 6 bases from V and 5 bases from J, with 16 bases between. The CDR3 spells CASRGVPRGETQYF. The CDR3 region has the DNA TGTGCCAGCAGGGGAGTCCCCCGCGGGGAGACCCAGTACTTC. The whole variable domain, remainder taken from reference TRBV2 and TRBJ2-5, is EPEVTQTPSHQVTQMGQEVILRCVPISNHLYFYWYRQILGQKVEFLVSFYNNEISEKSEIFDDQFSVERPDGSNFTLKIRSTKLEDSAMYFCASRGVPRGETQYFGPGTRLLVL.

This sequence joins TRBV9 and TRBJ2-1; 9 bases match TRBD2. There are 15 residues in the CDR3. V lost 0 bases to trimming and J lost 6 bases; unmatched junction nucleotides: 4. CDR1 is SGDLS, CDR2 YYNGEE, per germline. CDR3 nucleotide sequence: TGTGCCAGCAGCGTAGAGGGACTAGCACCCAATGAGCAGTTCTTC. It codes for CASSVEGLAPNEQFF. The whole variable domain, remainder taken from reference TRBV9 and TRBJ2-1, is DSGVTQTPKHLITATGQRVTLRCSPRSGDLSVYWYQQSLDQGLQFLIQYYNGEERAKGNILERFSAQQFPDLHSELNLSSLELGDSALYFCASSVEGLAPNEQFFGPGTRLTVL.

The rearrangement links TRBV5-1 to TRBJ2-7, with 7 bases aligning to TRBD1. The V gene end was trimmed by 4 bases and the J gene end by 2 bases; junction bases not matched to a gene: 12. Germline V lookup: CDR1 SGHRS, CDR2 YFSETQ. This CDR3 region has 16 residues. The CDR3 sequence is CASSLPTIGQAYEQYF. CDR3 coding DNA: TGCGCCAGCAGCCTCCCGACCATTGGACAGGCCTACGAGCAGTACTTC.

This chain links TRBV6-1 with TRBJ2-7; the D gene is possibly TRBD2 (5 bases). The germline CDR1 and CDR2 sequences are MNHNS and SASEGT. Deletions cut 8 bases from V and 0 bases from J, with 17 bases between. The CDR3 consists of 15 residues. The CDR3 region is CASGLGIQSSYEQYF. Written as DNA, the CDR3 is TGTGCCAGCGGACTCGGCATCCAGAGCTCCTACGAGCAGTACTTC.

There are a few counts of this clone. This sample includes further DNA sequences coding for the same CDR3. The rearrangement joins TRBV29-1 to TRBJ1-1; tentative D call: TRBD1 (6 bases). Deletions cut 7 bases from V and 1 base from J, with 13 bases between. From germline, CDR1 is SQVTM and CDR2 ANQGSEA. The CDR3 is made up of 13 amino acids. CDR3 nucleotides: TGCAGCGCTCAAGGGGGTACGAACACTGAAGCTTTCTTT. It is translated as CSAQGGTNTEAFF. The whole variable domain, remainder taken from reference TRBV29-1 and TRBJ1-1, is SAVISQKPSRDICQRGTSLTIQCQVDSQVTMMFWYRQQPGQSLTLIATANQGSEATYESGFVIDKFPISRPNLTFSTLTVSNMSPEDSSIYLCSAQGGTNTEAFFGQGTRLTVV.

V gene TRBV11-2 combines with J gene TRBJ2-7; 15 bases fit TRBD2. CDR1 and CDR2 from the germline V gene are SGHAT and FQNNGV. This CDR3 comprises 17 residues. J lost 12 bases, V lost 5 bases, and 17 bases had no gene match. CDR3 bases: TGTGCCAGCAGCAGTAGAGACGCGGGGACTAGCGGGAGGAACGGGTACTTC. This codes for CASSSRDAGTSGRNGYF.

CDR3 region: CASSVAGENYNEQFF. DNA for the CDR3: TGTGCCAGCAGCGTAGCGGGAGAGAACTACAATGAGCAGTTCTTC. V gene TRBV9 combines with J gene TRBJ2-1; weak D call: TRBD2 (6 bases). Trimming cost V 0 bases and J 3 bases, with 10 bases left between them. The V gene's germline CDR1 is SGDLS and CDR2 YYNGEE. CDR3 length: 15 residues. The full variable domain, completed using reference TRBV9 and TRBJ2-1, is DSGVTQTPKHLITATGQRVTLRCSPRSGDLSVYWYQQSLDQGLQFLIQYYNGEERAKGNILERFSAQQFPDLHSELNLSSLELGDSALYFCASSVAGENYNEQFFGPGTRLTVL.

In its sample, this clone was seen once. V gene TRBV19 combines with J gene TRBJ1-5, with unresolved D. Per the germline V gene, CDR1 is LNHDA and CDR2 is SQIVND (reference sequence). Deletions cut 4 bases from V and 3 bases from J, with 7 bases between. The CDR3 sequence is 13 residues long. The CDR3 sequence: CASSTWDNQPQHF. The DNA of the CDR3 is TGTGCCAGTAGTACCTGGGACAATCAGCCCCAGCATTTT.

The chain employs TRBV19 and TRBJ2-1; 7 bases agree with TRBD2. The germline V gene encodes CDR1 LNHDA and CDR2 SQIVND (reference sequence). The V segment lost 3 bases and the J segment 6 bases; nucleotides outside the gene matches: 5. This CDR3 comprises 14 residues. Here the CDR3 DNA reads TGTGCCAGTAGTATGGGAGGGATAGGCAATGAGCAGTTCTTC. It codes for CASSMGGIGNEQFF.